This record concerns one TCR beta chain sequence. The sample originates from a study of ipilimumab plus nivolumab after autologous stem cell transplantation. As for the study in general: DLBCL patients had primary refractory or relapsed disease.

Only in-frame clones appear in the TCRdb table, and some are missing; sequencing was by immunoSEQ multiplex PCR. The sample has about 22,000 clones, 70% to 85% seen once. Germline CDR1 reads SGDLS; CDR2 reads YYNGEE. With 5 bases removed from V and 3 bases from J, the gap between germline ends came to 10 bases. The CDR3 length is 13 residues. The chain combines TRBV9 with TRBJ2-3; D is ambiguous. The receptor's source is a male donor with diffuse large B-cell lymphoma. This sample comprised PBMCs, obtained in a trial of ipilimumab plus nivolumab as post-transplant consolidation. The CDR3 region has the DNA TGTGCCAGCAGAAAGGAATCGACAGATACGCAGTATTTT. Amino acids: CASRKESTDTQYF.